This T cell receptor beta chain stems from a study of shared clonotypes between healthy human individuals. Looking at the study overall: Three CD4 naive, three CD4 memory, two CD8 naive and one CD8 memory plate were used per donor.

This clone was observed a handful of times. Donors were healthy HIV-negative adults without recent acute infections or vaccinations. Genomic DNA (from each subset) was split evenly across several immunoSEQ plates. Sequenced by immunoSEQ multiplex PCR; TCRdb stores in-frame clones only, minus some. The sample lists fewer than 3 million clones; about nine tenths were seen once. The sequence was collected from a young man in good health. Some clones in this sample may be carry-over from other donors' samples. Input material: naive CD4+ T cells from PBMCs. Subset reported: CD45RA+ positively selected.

In nucleotides, the CDR3 is TGTGCCACCCGCTGGGGATCAGAAGGCTACACCTTC. It specifies CATRWGSEGYTF. The chain combines TRBV2 with TRBJ1-2; D is unclear. The V end lost 10 bases, the J end lost 8 bases, and 17 bases lay between the germline ends. The V gene's germline CDR1 is SNHLY and CDR2 FYNNEI. This CDR3 has 12 amino acids.